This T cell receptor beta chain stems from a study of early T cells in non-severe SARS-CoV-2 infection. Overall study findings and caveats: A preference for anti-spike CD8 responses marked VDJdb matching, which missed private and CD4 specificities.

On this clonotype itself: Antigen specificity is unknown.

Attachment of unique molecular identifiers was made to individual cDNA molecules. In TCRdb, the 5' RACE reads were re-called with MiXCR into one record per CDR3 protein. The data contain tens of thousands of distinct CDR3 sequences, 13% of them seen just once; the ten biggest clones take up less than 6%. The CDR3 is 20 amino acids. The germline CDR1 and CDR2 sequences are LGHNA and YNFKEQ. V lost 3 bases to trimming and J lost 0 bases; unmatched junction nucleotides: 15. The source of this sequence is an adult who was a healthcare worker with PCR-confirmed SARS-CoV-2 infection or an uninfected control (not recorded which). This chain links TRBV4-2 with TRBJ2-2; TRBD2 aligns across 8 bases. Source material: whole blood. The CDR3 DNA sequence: TGTGCCAGCAGCCACCCCGCCCGCGCGTTAGCGGGGTCGAACACCGGGGAGCTGTTTTTT. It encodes CASSHPARALAGSNTGELFF.